These T cell receptor beta chains were read from a single sample in a study of graft-versus-host responses after intestinal transplantation. What these receptors recognize is not known. Method: immunoSEQ multiplex PCR; TCRdb's copy keeps in-frame clones and lacks some. Of 90,000 to 120,000 clones in the sample, roughly 90% were seen once. This specimen was unstimulated CD4+ T cells sorted from spleen or lymph node cells, taken before transplant. The receptors come from a human donor who was the organ donor for an intestinal transplant. The CDR3 runs from the conserved cysteine through the conserved F or W. A D gene is named only where the DNA matches it firmly. Clone size is not always given. Where it is, it says once, few, many or a class for expanded clones.

len: 15; abundance: NA; j_gene: TRBJ2-3; d_gene: TRBD2; v_gene: TRBV5-1; CDR3aa: CASSFTSGRPDTQYF; CDR3nt: TGCGCCAGCAGCTTTACTAGCGGGAGACCAGATACGCAGTATTTT
len: 14; abundance: NA; j_gene: TRBJ1-2; d_gene: NA; v_gene: TRBV7-9; CDR3aa: CASSASLSSGGYTF; CDR3nt: TGTGCCAGCAGCGCGTCACTGTCGTCAGGAGGCTACACCTTC
len: 16; abundance: NA; j_gene: TRBJ2-5; d_gene: NA; v_gene: TRBV7-8; CDR3aa: CASSQSLRDPGGKQYF; CDR3nt: TGTGCCAGCAGCCAGAGCCTCCGGGACCCCGGTGGTAAGCAGTACTTC
len: 18; abundance: NA; j_gene: TRBJ2-3; d_gene: TRBD1; v_gene: TRBV4-2; CDR3aa: CASSPRPGQGFRTDTQYF; CDR3nt: TGTGCCAGCAGCCCCCGCCCGGGACAGGGGTTTCGCACAGATACGCAGTATTTT
len: 15; abundance: NA; j_gene: TRBJ2-5; d_gene: TRBD1; v_gene: TRBV5-1; CDR3aa: CASRVGTGGEETQYF; CDR3nt: TGCGCCAGCAGGGTCGGGACAGGGGGCGAGGAGACCCAGTACTTC
len: 16; abundance: NA; j_gene: TRBJ1-5; d_gene: NA; v_gene: TRBV7-2; CDR3aa: CASSLASGNSNQPQHF; CDR3nt: TGTGCCAGCAGCTTAGCGTCGGGTAATAGCAATCAGCCCCAGCATTTT
len: 16; abundance: NA; j_gene: TRBJ2-3; d_gene: NA; v_gene: TRBV7-2; CDR3aa: CASSPRGTGRQDTQYF; CDR3nt: TGTGCCAGCAGCCCCCGCGGAACGGGGAGACAAGATACGCAGTATTTT
len: 15; abundance: NA; j_gene: TRBJ2-7; d_gene: TRBD1; v_gene: TRBV6-5; CDR3aa: CASSYPGQAAYEQYF; CDR3nt: TGTGCCAGCAGTTACCCGGGACAGGCCGCCTACGAGCAGTACTTC
len: 14; abundance: NA; j_gene: TRBJ1-2; d_gene: TRBD1; v_gene: TRBV5-6; CDR3aa: CASSLGRQGYGYTF; CDR3nt: TGTGCCAGCAGCTTGGGGCGACAGGGCTATGGCTACACCTTC
len: 11; abundance: NA; j_gene: TRBJ2-7; d_gene: NA; v_gene: TRBV11-3; CDR3aa: CASSSRGEQYF; CDR3nt: TGTGCCAGCAGCTCTAGGGGTGAGCAGTACTTC
len: 13; abundance: NA; j_gene: TRBJ2-2; d_gene: NA; v_gene: TRBV5-1; CDR3aa: CASREDWIGELFF; CDR3nt: TGCGCCAGCAGGGAGGACTGGATCGGGGAGCTGTTTTTT
len: 15; abundance: NA; j_gene: TRBJ2-5; d_gene: NA; v_gene: TRBV5-1; CDR3aa: CASSLPDSYQETQYF; CDR3nt: TGCGCCAGCAGCTTGCCGGACAGCTACCAAGAGACCCAGTACTTC
len: 15; abundance: few; j_gene: TRBJ2-2; d_gene: NA; v_gene: TRBV5-6; CDR3aa: CASSLRTWRTGELFF; CDR3nt: TGTGCCAGCAGCTTGAGAACTTGGAGGACCGGGGAGCTGTTTTTT
len: 15; abundance: NA; j_gene: TRBJ1-3; d_gene: NA; v_gene: TRBV2; CDR3aa: CASNIPGSPRNTIYF; CDR3nt: TGTGCCAGCAATATTCCAGGGAGTCCAAGAAACACCATATATTTT
len: 14; abundance: NA; j_gene: TRBJ1-6; d_gene: NA; v_gene: TRBV19; CDR3aa: CASSSRVSNSPLHF; CDR3nt: TGTGCCAGTAGTTCCCGGGTCTCTAATTCACCCCTCCACTTT
len: 15; abundance: NA; j_gene: TRBJ2-7; d_gene: NA; v_gene: TRBV7-2; CDR3aa: CASSLGPTRTYEQYF; CDR3nt: TGTGCCAGCAGCTTAGGCCCAACTAGAACCTACGAGCAGTACTTC
len: 13; abundance: NA; j_gene: TRBJ1-2; d_gene: NA; v_gene: TRBV4-1; CDR3aa: CASGSPRVRGYTF; CDR3nt: TGCGCCAGCGGATCGCCCAGGGTGCGCGGCTACACCTTC
len: 14; abundance: NA; j_gene: TRBJ2-3; d_gene: NA; v_gene: TRBV7-3; CDR3aa: CASKRTASTDTQYF; CDR3nt: TGTGCCAGCAAGAGGACCGCAAGCACAGATACGCAGTATTTT
len: 16; abundance: once; j_gene: TRBJ2-5; d_gene: TRBD2; v_gene: TRBV5-1; CDR3aa: CASSWEARGGRETQYF; CDR3nt: TGCGCCAGCAGCTGGGAGGCGCGGGGGGGCCGAGAGACCCAGTACTTC
len: 15; abundance: NA; j_gene: TRBJ2-1; d_gene: NA; v_gene: TRBV18; CDR3aa: CASSPVDSSYNEQFF; CDR3nt: TGTGCCAGCTCACCGGTCGACAGCTCCTACAATGAGCAGTTCTTC
len: 13; abundance: NA; j_gene: TRBJ1-1; d_gene: NA; v_gene: TRBV7-9; CDR3aa: CASSLGMNTEAFF; CDR3nt: TGTGCCAGCAGCTTAGGGATGAACACTGAAGCTTTCTTT
len: 17; abundance: NA; j_gene: TRBJ2-2; d_gene: NA; v_gene: TRBV18; CDR3aa: CASSPLGSGPNTGELFF; CDR3nt: TGTGCCAGCTCACCCTTGGGTAGCGGACCTAACACCGGGGAGCTGTTTTTT
len: 13; abundance: few; j_gene: TRBJ2-2; d_gene: NA; v_gene: TRBV6-5; CDR3aa: CASSYSGTGELFF; CDR3nt: TGTGCCAGCAGTTACTCGGGGACGGGGGAGCTGTTTTTT
len: 13; abundance: NA; j_gene: TRBJ1-1; d_gene: NA; v_gene: TRBV6-6; CDR3aa: CASSLLLNTEAFF; CDR3nt: TGTGCCAGCAGTCTGCTCCTGAACACTGAAGCTTTCTTT
len: 14; abundance: NA; j_gene: TRBJ1-2; d_gene: NA; v_gene: TRBV6-6; CDR3aa: CASSYSIGVYGYTF; CDR3nt: TGTGCCAGCAGTTACTCGATTGGTGTTTATGGCTACACCTTC
len: 12; abundance: NA; j_gene: TRBJ1-1; d_gene: NA; v_gene: TRBV6-1; CDR3aa: CASSVSNTEAFF; CDR3nt: TGTGCCAGCAGTGTTTCCAACACTGAAGCTTTCTTT
len: 14; abundance: NA; j_gene: TRBJ2-3; d_gene: NA; v_gene: TRBV27; CDR3aa: CASSPRTQTDTQYF; CDR3nt: TGTGCCAGCAGTCCGCGGACCCAAACAGATACGCAGTATTTT